What follows are 21 T cell receptor beta chains derived from one specimen sequenced in a study of cytomegalovirus exposure and HLA in healthy donors. The study ran its PCR with 60 Vbeta and 13 Jbeta primers. Libraries were prepared by immunoSEQ multiplex PCR; TCRdb keeps only in-frame clonotypes and omits some of them. The sample contains 80,000 or so clones, more than 65% of which appear only once. The specimen was PBMCs. Every receptor here comes from a male donor in good health and CMV-seropositive.

This clone was recorded a few times. Here the CDR3 reads CASSLVFSSGVNNEQFF. In DNA, the CDR3 is TGTGCCAGCAGCTTGGTTTTTTCTAGCGGGGTGAACAATGAGCAGTTCTTC. V usage is TRBV5-8 and J usage is TRBJ2-1; 9 positions match TRBD2. The CDR3 consists of 17 residues. Germline V gene sequence: CDR1 SGHTS, CDR2 YDEGEE. J gave up 5 bases and V 0 bases, and 9 bases lay outside the gene matches.

The chain links TRBV5-4 to TRBJ2-2; 9 nucleotides line up with TRBD1. Germline-derived CDR1 and CDR2 are SGHNT and YYREEE (reference sequence). The CDR3 contains 16 residues. After removal of 5 bases from V and 1 base from J, the junction contained 6 bases not matched to a gene. CDR3 amino acids: CASRPTGGQNTGELFF. In nucleotides, the CDR3 is TGTGCCAGCAGGCCAACAGGGGGCCAGAACACCGGGGAGCTGTTTTTT.

V usage is TRBV6-4 and J usage is TRBJ2-2, with 8 positions matching TRBD2. The CDR3 consists of 17 residues. Germline trimming cut 2 bases from V and 0 bases from J; bases unmatched to any gene: 5. Germline assignment: CDR1 MRHNA and CDR2 SNTAGT. The CDR3: CASSDGAGAPNTGELFF. The CDR3 DNA is TGTGCCAGCAGTGACGGAGCGGGGGCTCCGAACACCGGGGAGCTGTTTTTT.

The DNA of the CDR3 is TGTGCCAGCAGTATAGGGGGGAACACCGGGGAGCTGTTTTTT. Its protein product is CASSIGGNTGELFF. The chain uses TRBV6-4 and TRBJ2-2; perhaps TRBD1 as D (6 bases). Germline values: CDR1 MRHNA, CDR2 SNTAGT. With 5 bases removed from V and 1 base from J, the gap between germline ends came to 8 bases. The CDR3 spans 14 residues.

The rearrangement uses TRBV6-5 and TRBJ2-7; 8 nucleotides line up with TRBD1. Per germline, CDR1 MNHEY and CDR2 SVGAGI. The CDR3 length is 14 residues. Trimming at V came to 6 bases and at J to 1 base, leaving 5 bases not matched to a gene. CDR3 sequence reads: CASRRTGSSYEQYF. Written as DNA, the CDR3 is TGTGCCAGCAGACGGACAGGGTCATCCTACGAGCAGTACTTC.

V and J are TRBV7-6 and TRBJ2-7; 8 nucleotides line up with TRBD1. The CDR3 runs 15 residues. CDR1 SGHVS and CDR2 FNYEAQ come from the germline V gene. Trimming at V came to 0 bases and at J to 3 bases, leaving 4 bases not matched to a gene. The DNA for the CDR3 is TGTGCCAGCAGCTTAGCCGGGACAGGCAGCTACGAGCAGTACTTC. Encoded protein: CASSLAGTGSYEQYF. Full variable domain (missing parts from reference TRBV7-6 and TRBJ2-7): GAGVSQSPRYKVTKRGQDVALRCDPISGHVSLYWYRQALGQGPEFLTYFNYEAQQDKSGLPNDRFSAERPEGSISTLTIQRTEQRDSAMYRCASSLAGTGSYEQYFGPGTRLTVT.

The chain combines TRBV9 with TRBJ1-5, with D perhaps TRBD1 (6 bases). This CDR3 spans 17 amino acids. Trimming removed 3 bases from V and 0 bases from J, with 16 bases in between. The V gene's germline CDR1 is SGDLS and CDR2 YYNGEE. CDR3 DNA: TGTGCCAGCAGCGAGGGGGGGCAGGATTATAGCAATCAGCCCCAGCATTTT. Protein: CASSEGGQDYSNQPQHF.

The chain uses TRBV10-3 and TRBJ1-2; 7 nucleotides match TRBD1. CDR1 is ENHRY, CDR2 SYGVKD, per germline. The CDR3 totals 19 residues. V shed 6 bases and J 0 bases; nucleotides not matched to a gene: 19. CDR3: CAIRETAPGQDSTNYGYTF. CDR3 in DNA: TGTGCCATCAGGGAGACGGCCCCCGGACAGGACAGCACTAACTATGGCTACACCTTC.

The chain links TRBV7-2 to TRBJ2-7, with D possibly TRBD1 on 5 matching bases. CDR1 and CDR2 (germline): SGHTA, FQGNSA. This CDR3 has 13 residues. V lost 0 bases, J lost 3 bases, and 6 bases lay in between. The DNA for the CDR3 is TGTGCCAGCAGCTTAGCAGGGGACTACGAGCAGTACTTC. It codes for CASSLAGDYEQYF.

The chain combines TRBV19 with TRBJ1-1, with TRBD1 identical over 7 bases. The trim removed 4 bases at V and 0 bases at J, leaving 8 bases unmatched. The CDR3 has 16 amino acids. Germline CDR1 reads LNHDA; CDR2 reads SQIVND (reference sequence). CDR3 residues: CASSTPTGVLNTEAFF. CDR3 nucleotides: TGTGCCAGTAGTACCCCAACAGGGGTCTTGAACACTGAAGCTTTCTTT.

This chain links TRBV30 with TRBJ1-3; D call uncertain. The CDR3 consists of 15 residues. Looked up from germline, CDR1 is GTSNPN and CDR2 is SVGIG (reference sequence). Deletions cut 2 bases from V and 2 bases from J, with 13 bases between. This chain's CDR3 is CAWSFSRTAGNTIYF. The CDR3 DNA reads TGTGCCTGGAGTTTCTCGCGGACTGCTGGAAACACCATATATTTT.

V and J are TRBV4-2 and TRBJ2-2, with 9 bases fitting TRBD2. Germline V gene sequence: CDR1 LGHNA, CDR2 YNFKEQ. V shed 0 bases and J 5 bases; nucleotides not matched to a gene: 7. The CDR3 is 17 residues long. CDR3 coding DNA: TGTGCCAGCAGCCAAGATTCAATAGCGGGAGTTACCGGGGAGCTGTTTTTT. This sequence encodes CASSQDSIAGVTGELFF.

The rearrangement uses TRBV28 and TRBJ1-4, with D perhaps TRBD1 (5 bases). The CDR3 is made up of 14 amino acids. In germline, CDR1 is MDHEN, CDR2 SYDVKM. V lost 8 bases, J lost 5 bases, and 15 bases lay in between. The chain's CDR3 is CASFNQGGNEKLFF. In DNA form, the CDR3 reads TGTGCCAGCTTTAACCAGGGAGGGAATGAAAAACTGTTTTTT.

CDR3 loop: CASSLRGQGGSYEQYF. The CDR3 nucleotides are TGTGCCAGCAGCTTGCGAGGACAGGGGGGCTCCTACGAGCAGTACTTC. The chain employs TRBV7-6 and TRBJ2-7; 10 bases agree with TRBD1. The CDR3 is 16 residues long. Germline-derived CDR1 and CDR2 are SGHVS and FNYEAQ. Trimming cost V 3 bases and J 0 bases; bases outside gene matches: 5.

The sample holds one count of this clone. The V and J genes are TRBV9 and TRBJ2-5; 10 bases align to TRBD2. J was trimmed by 4 bases and V by 4 bases; bases with no gene match: 10. This CDR3 spans 16 amino acids. CDR1 SGDLS and CDR2 YYNGEE come from the germline V gene. The CDR3 spells CASSFGTSGNGETQYF. CDR3 coding DNA: TGTGCCAGCAGCTTCGGAACTAGCGGGAATGGAGAGACCCAGTACTTC.

The CDR3 is CASSSRPQGKALPYEQYF. The CDR3 DNA reads as TGTGCCAGCAGCAGCAGACCTCAGGGAAAGGCCCTCCCCTACGAGCAGTACTTC. This chain joins TRBV7-8 and TRBJ2-5, with D possibly matching TRBD1 (5 bases). The J call may be incorrect, as the DNA end agrees better with TRBJ2-7. The germline V gene encodes CDR1 SGHVS and CDR2 FQNEAQ. This CDR3 spans 18 amino acids.

CDR3 sequence reads: CASSKGQDNYGYTF. In DNA form, the CDR3 reads TGTGCCAGCAGCAAAGGACAGGACAACTATGGCTACACCTTC. The chain employs TRBV21-1 and TRBJ1-2; the table's D gene call, TRBD1, was not cross checked with the DNA. TRBV21-1 is a documented pseudogene. This CDR3 contains 14 residues.

Remarks on this clone: This CDR3 is also generated by other DNA sequences in the sample. The chain recombines TRBV5-1 with TRBJ2-7; TRBD2 agrees at 7 bases. Germline CDR1 SGHRS, CDR2 YFSETQ. With 4 bases clipped from V and 0 bases from J, the junction kept 1 base outside the gene matches. There are 13 residues in the CDR3. The DNA of the CDR3 is TGCGCCAGCAGCCGGGGGGACTCCTACGAGCAGTACTTC. This codes for CASSRGDSYEQYF.

The J gene is TRBJ2-7, the V gene TRBV5-4, with TRBD2 matching over 10 bases. Looked up from germline, CDR1 is SGHNT and CDR2 is YYREEE (reference sequence). The CDR3 runs to 13 residues. Trimming took 4 bases from V and 3 from J; bases not matched to a gene: 1. The CDR3 DNA sequence: TGTGCCAGCAGCCGGACTAGCGGCTACGAGCAGTACTTC. It encodes CASSRTSGYEQYF.

The rearrangement uses TRBV11-2 and TRBJ2-2; 7 nucleotides agree with TRBD1. Germline-derived CDR1 and CDR2 are SGHAT and FQNNGV. This CDR3 comprises 14 residues. V was pared by 6 bases and J by 8 bases, with 9 bases of the junction left unmatched. The CDR3 loop is CASSRDSLGGELFF. In DNA, the CDR3 is TGTGCCAGCAGTCGGGACAGTCTGGGGGGGGAGCTGTTTTTT.

The rearrangement links TRBV19 to TRBJ1-5; possible D gene TRBD1, 6 bases. Germline values: CDR1 LNHDA, CDR2 SQIVND (reference sequence). This CDR3 has 15 residues. V was trimmed by 6 bases and J by 0 bases, leaving 12 bases between them. CDR3 residues: CASRRTADSNQPQHF. CDR3 nucleotides: TGTGCCAGTAGGAGGACAGCAGATAGCAATCAGCCCCAGCATTTT.